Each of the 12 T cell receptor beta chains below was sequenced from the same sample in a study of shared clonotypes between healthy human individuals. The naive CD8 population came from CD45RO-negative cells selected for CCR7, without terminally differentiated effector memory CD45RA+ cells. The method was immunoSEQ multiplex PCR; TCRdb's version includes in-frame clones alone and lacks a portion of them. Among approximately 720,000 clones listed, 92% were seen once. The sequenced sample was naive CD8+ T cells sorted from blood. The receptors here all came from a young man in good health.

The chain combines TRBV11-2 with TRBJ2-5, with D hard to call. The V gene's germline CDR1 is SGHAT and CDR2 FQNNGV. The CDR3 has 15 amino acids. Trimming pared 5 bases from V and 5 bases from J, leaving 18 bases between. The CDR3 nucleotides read TGTGCCAGCAGCCCCACATACACCTATGAGGAGACCCAGTACTTC. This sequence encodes CASSPTYTYEETQYF.

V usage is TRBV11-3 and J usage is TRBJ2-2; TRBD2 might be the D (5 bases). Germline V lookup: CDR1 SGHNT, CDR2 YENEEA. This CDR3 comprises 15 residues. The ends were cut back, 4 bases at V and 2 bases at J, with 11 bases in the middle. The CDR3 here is CASSSRAGNTGELFF. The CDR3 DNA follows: TGTGCCAGCAGCTCAAGGGCGGGCAACACCGGGGAGCTGTTTTTT.

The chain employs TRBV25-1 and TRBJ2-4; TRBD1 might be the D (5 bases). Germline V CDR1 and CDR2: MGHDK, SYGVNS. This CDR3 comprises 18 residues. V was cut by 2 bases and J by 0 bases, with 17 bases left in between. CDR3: CASSEAPTGYLAKNIQYF. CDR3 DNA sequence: TGTGCCAGCAGTGAAGCCCCCACAGGTTATCTAGCCAAAAACATTCAGTACTTC.

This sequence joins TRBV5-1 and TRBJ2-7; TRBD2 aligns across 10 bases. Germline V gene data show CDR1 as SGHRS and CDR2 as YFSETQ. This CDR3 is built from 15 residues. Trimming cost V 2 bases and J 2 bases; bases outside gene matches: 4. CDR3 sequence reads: CASSLGLAVTYEQYF. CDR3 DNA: TGCGCCAGCAGCTTAGGACTAGCGGTAACCTACGAGCAGTACTTC.

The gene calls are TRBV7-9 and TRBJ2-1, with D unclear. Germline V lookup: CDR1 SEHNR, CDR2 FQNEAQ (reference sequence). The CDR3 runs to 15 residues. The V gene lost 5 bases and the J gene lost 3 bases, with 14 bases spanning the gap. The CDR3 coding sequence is TGTGCCAGCAGCCCTCCCACCCGAAGCTACAATGAGCAGTTCTTC. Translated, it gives CASSPPTRSYNEQFF.

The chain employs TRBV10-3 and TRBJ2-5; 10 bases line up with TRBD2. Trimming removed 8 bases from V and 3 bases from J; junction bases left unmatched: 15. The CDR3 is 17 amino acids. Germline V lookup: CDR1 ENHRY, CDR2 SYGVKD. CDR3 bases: TGTGCCATCGGGCCGGGACTAGCGAGGAAGGGAGAAGAGACCCAGTACTTC. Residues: CAIGPGLARKGEETQYF.

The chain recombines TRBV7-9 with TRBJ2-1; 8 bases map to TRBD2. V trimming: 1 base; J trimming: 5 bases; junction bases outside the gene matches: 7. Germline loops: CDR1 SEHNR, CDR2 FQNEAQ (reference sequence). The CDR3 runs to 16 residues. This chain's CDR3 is CASSLVVSGAHNEQFF. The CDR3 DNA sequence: TGTGCCAGCAGCTTAGTTGTTAGCGGGGCTCACAATGAGCAGTTCTTC.

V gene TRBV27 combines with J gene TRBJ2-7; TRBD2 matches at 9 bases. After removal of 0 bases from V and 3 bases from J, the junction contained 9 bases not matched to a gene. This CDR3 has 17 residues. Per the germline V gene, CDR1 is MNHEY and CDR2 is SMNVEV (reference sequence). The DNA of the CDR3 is TGTGCCAGCAGTTTATCGATAGGGGGCGGGAGGGTCTACGAGCAGTACTTC. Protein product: CASSLSIGGGRVYEQYF.

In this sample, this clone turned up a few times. The CDR3 bases are TGCGCCAGCAGCCAATGGACTAGCGGTGAGCAGTTCTTC. This sequence encodes CASSQWTSGEQFF. The chain employs TRBV4-3 and TRBJ2-1; 10 bases align to TRBD2. This CDR3 has 13 amino acids. From germline, CDR1 is LGHNA and CDR2 YSLEER. V trimming: 2 bases; J trimming: 9 bases; junction bases outside the gene matches: 1.

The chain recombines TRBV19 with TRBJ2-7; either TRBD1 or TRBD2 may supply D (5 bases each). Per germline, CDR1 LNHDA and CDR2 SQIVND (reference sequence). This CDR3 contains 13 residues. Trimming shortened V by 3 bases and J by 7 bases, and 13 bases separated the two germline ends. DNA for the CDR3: TGTGCCAGTAGTATGATGAGGGGTAGTGAGCAGTACTTC. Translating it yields CASSMMRGSEQYF. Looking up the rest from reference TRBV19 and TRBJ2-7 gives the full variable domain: DGGITQSPKYLFRKEGQNVTLSCEQNLNHDAMYWYRQDPGQGLRLIYYSQIVNDFQKGDIAEGYSVSREKKESFPLTVTSAQKNPTAFYLCASSMMRGSEQYFGPGTRLTVT.

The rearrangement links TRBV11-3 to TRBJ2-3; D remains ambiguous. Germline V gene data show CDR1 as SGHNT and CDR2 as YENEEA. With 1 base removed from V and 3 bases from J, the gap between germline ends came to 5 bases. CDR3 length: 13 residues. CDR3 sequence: CASSLAGTDTQYF. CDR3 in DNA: TGTGCCAGCAGCTTAGCCGGGACAGATACGCAGTATTTT.

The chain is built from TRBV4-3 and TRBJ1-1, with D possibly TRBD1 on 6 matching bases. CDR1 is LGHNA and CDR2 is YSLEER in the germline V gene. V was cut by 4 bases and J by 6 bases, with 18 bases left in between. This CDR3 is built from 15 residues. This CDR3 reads CASSRGRGGLAEAFF. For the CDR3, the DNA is TGCGCCAGCAGCCGAGGGAGGGGGGGTTTGGCTGAAGCTTTCTTT.